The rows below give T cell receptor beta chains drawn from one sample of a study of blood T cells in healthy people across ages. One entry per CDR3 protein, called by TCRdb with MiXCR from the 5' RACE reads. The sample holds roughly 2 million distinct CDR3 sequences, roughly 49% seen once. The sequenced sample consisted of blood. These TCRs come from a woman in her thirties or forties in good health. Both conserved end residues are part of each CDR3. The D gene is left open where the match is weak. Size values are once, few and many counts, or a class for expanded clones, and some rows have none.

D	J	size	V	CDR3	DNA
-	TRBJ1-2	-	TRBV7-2	CASSSDVTANYGYTF	TGTGCCAGCAGCTCCGATGTGACAGCTAACTATGGCTACACCTTC
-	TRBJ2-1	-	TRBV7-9	CASSLVPSGVLYNEQFF	TGTGCCAGCAGCTTAGTCCCTTCGGGGGTCCTCTACAATGAGCAGTTCTTC
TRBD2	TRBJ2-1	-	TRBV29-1	CSVEATLAGAYNEQFF	TGCAGCGTTGAAGCCACACTAGCGGGGGCCTACAATGAGCAGTTCTTC
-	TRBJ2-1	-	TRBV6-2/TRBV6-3	CASISGKGRRNEQFF	TGTGCCAGCATCTCGGGGAAAGGGAGAAGGAATGAGCAGTTCTTC
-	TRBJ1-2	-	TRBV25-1	CASSTGQGWGGYTF	TGTGCCAGCAGTACCGGGCAGGGATGGGGTGGCTACACCTTC
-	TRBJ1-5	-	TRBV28	CASRQTGYNQPQHF	TGTGCCAGCAGACAGACAGGTTATAATCAGCCCCAGCATTTT
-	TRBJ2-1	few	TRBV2	CASSALFGEQFF	TGTGCCAGCAGTGCCCTCTTTGGTGAGCAGTTCTTC
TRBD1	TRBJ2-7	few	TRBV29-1	CSVEEDRAYEQYF	TGCAGCGTTGAGGAAGACAGGGCCTACGAGCAGTACTTC
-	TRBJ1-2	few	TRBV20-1	CSGGGGYTF	TGCAGTGGGGGGGGTGGCTACACCTTC
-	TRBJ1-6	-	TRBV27	CASSPGASDNSPLHF	TGTGCCAGCAGTCCCGGGGCGAGCGATAATTCACCCCTCCACTTT
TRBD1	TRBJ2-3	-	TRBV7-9	CASRSSTGRTDTQYF	TGTGCCAGCAGATCCTCGACAGGGCGCACAGATACGCAGTATTTT
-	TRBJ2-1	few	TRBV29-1	CSVDGGRNEQFF	TGCAGCGTTGATGGGGGGAGAAATGAGCAGTTCTTC
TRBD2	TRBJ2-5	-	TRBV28	CASSLGRGLREQYF	TGTGCCAGCAGTTTAGGGCGGGGGTTGAGGGAGCAGTACTTC
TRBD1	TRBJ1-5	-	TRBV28	CASSLSTGGWNQPQHF	TGTGCCAGCAGTTTATCCACAGGGGGCTGGAATCAGCCCCAGCATTTT
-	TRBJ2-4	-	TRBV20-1	CSARDWGEGAKNIQYF	TGCAGTGCTAGAGATTGGGGTGAAGGGGCCAAAAACATTCAGTACTTC
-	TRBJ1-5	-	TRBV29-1	CSVVGQNQPQHF	TGCAGCGTTGTCGGGCAGAATCAGCCCCAGCATTTT
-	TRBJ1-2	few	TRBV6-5	CASSRTLLTTEYGYTF	TGTGCCAGCAGTAGGACACTGCTTACTACGGAGTACGGCTACACCTTC
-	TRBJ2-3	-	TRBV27	CASSPIFRTRTDTQYF	TGTGCCAGCAGTCCAATATTCCGAACCCGCACAGATACGCAGTATTTT
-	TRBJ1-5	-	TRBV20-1	CSAREGLSNQPQHF	TGCAGTGCTAGAGAAGGGCTTAGCAATCAGCCCCAGCATTTT
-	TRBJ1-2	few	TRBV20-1	CSARKGSYGYTF	TGCAGTGCTAGGAAGGGGTCCTATGGCTACACCTTC
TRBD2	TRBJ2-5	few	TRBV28	CASSSLGLAGEKTQYF	TGTGCCAGCAGCAGTCTGGGACTAGCGGGGGAAAAGACCCAGTACTTC
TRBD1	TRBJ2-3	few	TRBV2	CASILLPGGSTDTQYF	TGTGCCAGCATATTACTTCCAGGGGGCTCGACAGATACGCAGTATTTT
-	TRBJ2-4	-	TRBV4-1	CASSQPRRGAKNIQYF	TGCGCCAGCAGCCAACCCCGGAGGGGCGCCAAAAACATTCAGTACTTC
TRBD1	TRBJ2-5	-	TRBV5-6	CASSFRGTGFETQYF	TGTGCCAGCAGCTTCCGTGGGACAGGGTTTGAGACCCAGTACTTC
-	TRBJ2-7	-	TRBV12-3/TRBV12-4	CASSLGGTGGYNEQYF	TGTGCCAGCAGCCTCGGGGGGACAGGCGGTTACAATGAGCAGTACTTC
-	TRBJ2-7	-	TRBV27	CASIGGRTYEQYF	TGTGCCAGCATCGGGGGGCGCACCTACGAGCAGTACTTC
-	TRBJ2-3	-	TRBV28	CAGGPREDTQYF	TGTGCCGGAGGACCCCGGGAAGATACGCAGTATTTT
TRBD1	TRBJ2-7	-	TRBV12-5	CASGLVRFWDSSYEQYF	TGTGCTAGTGGTTTGGTACGGTTTTGGGACAGCTCCTACGAGCAGTACTTC
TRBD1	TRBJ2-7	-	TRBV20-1	CSAKPERQGYEQYF	TGCAGTGCCAAACCGGAAAGACAGGGGTACGAGCAGTACTTC
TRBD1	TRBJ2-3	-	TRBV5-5	CASSYSTGGRTDTQYF	TGTGCCAGCAGCTACTCGACAGGGGGTCGCACAGATACGCAGTATTTT
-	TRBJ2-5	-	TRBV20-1	CSARGEIQETQYF	TGCAGTGCTAGAGGAGAGATCCAAGAGACCCAGTACTTC
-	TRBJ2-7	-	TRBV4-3	CASSQVLGEAPHEQYF	TGCGCCAGCAGCCAGGTCTTAGGAGAGGCTCCCCACGAGCAGTACTTC
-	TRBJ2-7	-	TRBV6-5	CASSRLQTRSYEQYF	TGTGCCAGCAGCCGACTTCAGACTAGATCCTACGAGCAGTACTTC
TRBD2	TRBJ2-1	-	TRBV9	CASSVGAGDEQFF	TGTGCCAGCAGCGTAGGGGCGGGGGATGAGCAGTTCTTC
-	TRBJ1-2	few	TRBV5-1	CASSQPGGDGYTF	TGCGCCAGCAGCCAGCCCGGGGGGGATGGCTACACCTTC
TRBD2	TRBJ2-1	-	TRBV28	CASSPGGLAGDYNEQFF	TGTGCCAGCAGCCCCGGGGGACTAGCGGGGGATTACAATGAGCAGTTCTTC
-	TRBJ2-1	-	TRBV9	CASSVEETGPRNEQFF	TGTGCCAGCAGCGTAGAAGAGACAGGACCTCGGAATGAGCAGTTCTTC
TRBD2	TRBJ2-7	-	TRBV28	CASTLAGPPYEQYF	TGTGCCAGCACACTAGCGGGGCCCCCCTACGAGCAGTACTTC
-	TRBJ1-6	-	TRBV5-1	CASSLAGDYNSPLHF	TGCGCCAGCAGCTTGGCGGGTGATTATAATTCACCCCTCCACTTT
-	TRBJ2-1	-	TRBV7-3	CASSPSATLAYNEQFF	TGTGCCAGCAGCCCCTCCGCGACTCTGGCCTACAATGAGCAGTTCTTC
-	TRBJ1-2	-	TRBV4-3	CASSQATGGPIDYGYTF	TGCGCCAGCAGCCAAGCTACCGGGGGCCCCATCGACTATGGCTACACCTTC
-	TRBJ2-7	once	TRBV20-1	CSARGSDSDYEQYF	TGCAGTGCTAGGGGGTCAGACTCCGACTACGAGCAGTACTTC
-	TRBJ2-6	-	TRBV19	CASSSRDGWANVLTF	TGTGCCAGTAGTTCCCGGGACGGCTGGGCCAACGTCCTGACTTTC
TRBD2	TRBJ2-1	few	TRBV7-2	CASSTPPSGVNEQFF	TGTGCCAGCAGCACCCCCCCTAGCGGGGTGAATGAGCAGTTCTTC
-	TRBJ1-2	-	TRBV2	CASRGDINGGYTF	TGTGCCAGCCGGGGGGACATCAATGGCGGCTACACCTTC